This TCR beta chain is drawn from a study of T cells after yellow fever vaccination. MiXCR was run by TCRdb on the 5' RACE reads, yielding one entry per CDR3 protein. Of around 300,000 distinct CDR3 sequences in the sample, over 3.5% were seen once. The ends lost 12 bases at V and 1 base at J; junction bases unmatched: 12. The CDR3 loop spans 15 amino acids. Per the germline V gene, CDR1 is KGHDR and CDR2 is SFDVKD. This clonotype was seen a handful of times. The chain uses TRBV24-1 and TRBJ2-3; 7 positions match TRBD2. Sequenced material: PBMCs, taken 5 days after the yellow fever booster vaccination. The source of this sequence is a man younger than 30 who received the YFV17D yellow fever vaccine. CDR3 coding DNA: TGTGCCGCCTCCTCGGGGAGGGACGGCACAGATACGCAGTATTTT. Protein sequence: CAASSGRDGTDTQYF.